The 18 T cell receptor beta chains reported below all come from one sample, sequenced in a study of human T cells and chemical hapten exposure. As for time point: patch test 1, 2 weeks after DPC sensitization. The treatment was: therapeutic diphenylcyclopropenone sensitization with weekly scalp DPC. TCRdb re-called the RACE reads with MiXCR, one entry per CDR3 protein. The sample consists of 370,000 or so distinct CDR3 sequences, about 4.4% of them appearing once. The sample in question was whole blood, obtained in connection with sensitization to the hapten diphenylcyclopropenone (DPC). These receptors all come from a woman in her forties or fifties with alopecia areata. Some clones in this sample may be carry-over from other donors' samples.

This clonotype occurred many times. The chain uses TRBV27 and TRBJ2-3; perhaps TRBD2 as D (5 bases). Germline loops: CDR1 MNHEY, CDR2 SMNVEV (reference sequence). CDR3 length: 13 amino acids. Trimming took 5 bases from V and 2 from J, leaving 8 bases between them. As DNA, the CDR3 is TGTGCCAGCAGTCGCGGACTCACAGATACGCAGTATTTT. Translated: CASSRGLTDTQYF.

The chain joins TRBV9 to TRBJ2-6; TRBD2 is a possible D gene (6 bases). Trimming took 4 bases from V and 13 from J, leaving 18 bases between them. Germline V gene data show CDR1 as SGDLS and CDR2 as YYNGEE. This CDR3 is 14 amino acids long. In DNA form, the CDR3 reads TGTGCCAGCAGCCCCTCCGGGAGCTCCTCTGTCCTGACTTTC. Translating it yields CASSPSGSSSVLTF.

This clonotype has just a few counts. The chain joins TRBV5-4 to TRBJ2-7; D may be TRBD1 (7 bases). The CDR3 covers 15 residues. Germline values: CDR1 SGHNT, CDR2 YYREEE (reference sequence). Deletions cut 0 bases from V and 2 bases from J, with 12 bases between. The CDR3 protein is CASSLGRGQPYEQYF. DNA for the CDR3: TGTGCCAGCAGCTTGGGGAGGGGACAGCCCTACGAGCAGTACTTC.

This clonotype came up many times. This chain connects TRBV7-8 to TRBJ1-1, with TRBD1 matching 7 bases. This CDR3 region has 14 residues. Trimming at V came to 3 bases and at J to 3 bases, leaving 4 bases not matched to a gene. From germline, CDR1 is SGHVS and CDR2 FQNEAQ. This chain's CDR3 is CASSLPGQYTEAFF. DNA of the CDR3: TGTGCCAGCAGCTTGCCGGGACAGTACACTGAAGCTTTCTTT. The entire variable domain, with the rest obtained from reference TRBV7-8 and TRBJ1-1, is as follows: GAGVSQSPRYKVAKRGQDVALRCDPISGHVSLFWYQQALGQGPEFLTYFQNEAQLDKSGLPSDRFFAERPEGSVSTLKIQRTQQEDSAVYLCASSLPGQYTEAFFGQGTRLTVV.

This clonotype has at least ten counts. The chain combines TRBV2 with TRBJ1-4, with a weak D call TRBD1 (6 bases). V lost 2 bases and J lost 6, with 13 bases in between. The CDR3 runs 15 residues. The germline gives CDR1 SNHLY, CDR2 FYNNEI. CDR3 DNA: TGTGCCAGCAGTGAACAAGGACAGCGAGATGAAAAACTGTTTTTT. As protein: CASSEQGQRDEKLFF.

CDR3 residues: CASSVVEGGEQFF. The CDR3 bases are TGTGCCAGCAGCGTAGTAGAAGGCGGTGAGCAGTTCTTC. The J gene is TRBJ2-1, the V gene TRBV9; D is undetermined. The CDR3 is made up of 13 amino acids. Trimming stripped 0 bases from V and 9 bases from J, with 10 bases between. Germline assignment: CDR1 SGDLS and CDR2 YYNGEE. The whole variable domain, remainder taken from reference TRBV9 and TRBJ2-1, is DSGVTQTPKHLITATGQRVTLRCSPRSGDLSVYWYQQSLDQGLQFLIQYYNGEERAKGNILERFSAQQFPDLHSELNLSSLELGDSALYFCASSVVEGGEQFFGPGTRLTVL.

The chain uses TRBV28 and TRBJ2-1; 9 nucleotides match TRBD2. Germline CDR1 reads MDHEN; CDR2 reads SYDVKM. The CDR3 contains 15 residues. V lost 6 bases to trimming and J lost 5 bases; unmatched junction nucleotides: 8. CDR3 DNA: TGTGCCAGCAGCAGAGGACTAGCGCGAAACAATGAGCAGTTCTTC. Protein sequence: CASSRGLARNNEQFF.

Concerning this clonotype: A much larger clone sits a single nucleotide away, making a read error possible. V gene TRBV7-3 combines with J gene TRBJ1-1; D not resolved. Per germline, CDR1 SGHTA and CDR2 FQGTGA. V was clipped by 5 bases and J by 3 bases, with 10 bases between them. The CDR3 is 13 residues long. The CDR3 protein is CASSRDLYTEAFF. CDR3 nucleotides: TGTGCCAGCAGCCGCGACCTTTACACTGAAGCTTTCTTT.

This clonotype occurred a few times. The chain recombines TRBV7-2 with TRBJ2-1, with D possibly being TRBD2 (6 bases). V lost 5 bases to trimming and J lost 10 bases, with 15 bases between them. Germline V CDR1 and CDR2: SGHTA, FQGNSA. The CDR3 loop spans 13 amino acids. The CDR3 loop is CASSQWMGREQFF. CDR3 in DNA: TGTGCCAGCAGCCAATGGATGGGGAGGGAGCAGTTCTTC.

This chain uses TRBV12-3 or TRBV12-4 with TRBJ2-2; weak D call: TRBD1 (6 bases). Trimming took off 0 bases at V and 3 bases at J, with 8 bases between the two ends. The CDR3 is 15 amino acids. CDR3 protein: CASSLARQDTGELFF. CDR3 bases: TGTGCCAGCAGTTTAGCTCGACAGGACACCGGGGAGCTGTTTTTT.

This clonotype was picked up a small number of times. The chain links TRBV6-6 to TRBJ2-3, with 7 bases lining up with TRBD2. V gave up 0 bases and J gave up 2 bases; unmatched junction bases: 5. The CDR3 sequence is 16 residues long. Germline V CDR1 and CDR2: MNHNY, SVGAGI (reference sequence). The CDR3 DNA is TGTGCCAGCAGTTACTCGCGGCTAGCGGTCACAGATACGCAGTATTTT. Translated, it gives CASSYSRLAVTDTQYF.

This clonotype was found many times. The chain combines TRBV5-1 with TRBJ1-1; D gene ambiguous. The germline V gene has CDR1 SGHRS and CDR2 YFSETQ. Trimming cost V 4 bases and J 5 bases, with 6 bases left between them. The CDR3 length is 11 residues. CDR3 in amino acids: CASSRDTEAFF. The CDR3 nucleotides are TGCGCCAGCAGCAGGGATACTGAAGCTTTCTTT.

This clonotype was detected a few times. The J gene is TRBJ1-1, the V gene TRBV12-3 or TRBV12-4; D is unresolved. The CDR3 has 14 residues. The V end lost 5 bases, the J end lost 0 bases, and 10 bases lay between the germline ends. The CDR3 DNA follows: TGTGCCAGCAGTACTCGGACGGTGAACACTGAAGCTTTCTTT. This codes for CASSTRTVNTEAFF.

Many counts were recorded for this clonotype. CDR3 in DNA: TGTGCCTGGAGTGTCTTTTCCGGAGATGGCTACACCTTC. This codes for CAWSVFSGDGYTF. The V gene is TRBV30, the J gene TRBJ1-2; D gene unclear. Germline V gene sequence: CDR1 GTSNPN, CDR2 SVGIG (reference sequence). Trimming pared 0 bases from V and 6 bases from J, leaving 11 bases between. This CDR3 has 13 residues.

This clonotype has ten or more counts. The CDR3 DNA follows: TGCGCCAGCAGCTTGGCCCCGCCAGGGACCGGCGAGCAGTACTTC. Translated, it gives CASSLAPPGTGEQYF. V is TRBV5-1 and J is TRBJ2-7; D may correspond to TRBD1 or TRBD2 (5 bases each). V lost 0 bases and J 6 bases, leaving 16 bases between the germline ends. There are 15 residues in the CDR3. The germline CDR1 and CDR2 sequences are SGHRS and YFSETQ.

This clonotype was observed many times. V usage is TRBV19 and J usage is TRBJ1-2; 8 bases fit TRBD1. J gave up 3 bases and V 3 bases, and 3 bases lay outside the gene matches. The germline CDR1 and CDR2 sequences are LNHDA and SQIVND (reference sequence). This CDR3 spans 14 amino acids. For the CDR3, the DNA is TGTGCCAGTAGTATCAGGACAGGGCACTATGGCTACACCTTC. It encodes CASSIRTGHYGYTF.

This clonotype was seen a handful of times. The chain recombines TRBV7-8 with TRBJ1-2; TRBD1 agrees at 11 bases. The germline V gene has CDR1 SGHVS and CDR2 FQNEAQ. The CDR3 is 14 amino acids. The junction had 3 bases not matched to a gene; V was cut back by 4 bases and J by 5 bases. CDR3 in amino acids: CASSWDRGSYGYTF. The CDR3 DNA is TGTGCCAGCAGCTGGGACAGGGGGAGTTATGGCTACACCTTC.

Concerning this clonotype: This may come from a read error, since a much larger clone is one base off. The chain recombines TRBV20-1 with TRBJ1-1; D not certain. This CDR3 region has 14 residues. The germline CDR1 and CDR2 sequences are DFQATT and SNEGSKA (reference sequence). V gave up 5 bases and J gave up 3 bases, with 16 bases separating them. In nucleotides, the CDR3 is TGCAGTGCTCCGAGGTCGGGCTCGGACACTGAAGCTTTCTTT. Translated: CSAPRSGSDTEAFF.